These T cell receptor beta chains were read from a single sample in a study of T cell repertoires in cytomegalovirus infection. In TCRdb, the reads were re-called with MiXCR into one record per CDR3 protein. Of around 210,000 distinct CDR3 sequences in the sample, about 5.9% were seen once. The sample consisted of PBMCs. These receptors came from a human donor in good health (CMV status not recorded). Some clones in this sample may be carry-over from other donors' samples. The CDR3 runs from the conserved cysteine through the conserved F or W. Fields, in order: V gene, D gene, J gene, clone size, CDR3 protein, CDR3 DNA. A D gene is named only where the DNA matches it firmly. Size is omitted from some rows. Given values are once, few, many or a class for expanded clones.

TRBV6-2/TRBV6-3,TRBD2,TRBJ2-3,many,CASSLRPVGGGASDTQYF,TGTGCCAGCAGTCTACGACCGGTAGGCGGGGGGGCGTCAGATACGCAGTATTTT
TRBV7-2,NA,TRBJ2-7,many,CASSLNRDYEQYF,TGTGCCAGCAGCTTAAACAGAGACTACGAGCAGTACTTC
TRBV7-9,NA,TRBJ2-7,many,CASSPTVTYEQYF,TGTGCCAGCAGCCCCACGGTAACGTACGAGCAGTACTTC
TRBV3-1,TRBD2,TRBJ2-1,many,CASSQRLIGGGATDEQFF,TGTGCCAGCAGCCAAAGACTTATTGGCGGGGGGGCCACGGATGAGCAGTTCTTC
TRBV10-3,TRBD2,TRBJ2-5,many,CAIRGAGGYETQYF,TGTGCCATCAGGGGAGCGGGGGGATACGAGACCCAGTACTTC
TRBV11-2,TRBD1,TRBJ2-7,many,CASSPGQYYEQYF,TGTGCCAGCAGCCCGGGACAGTACTACGAGCAGTACTTC
TRBV20-1,TRBD2,TRBJ2-3,many,CSAPNPSGGADTQYF,TGCAGTGCTCCGAACCCTAGCGGGGGGGCAGATACGCAGTATTTT
TRBV11-2,TRBD1,TRBJ1-4,many,CASSRGQGAEKLFF,TGTGCCAGCAGCCGCGGGCAGGGGGCAGAAAAACTGTTTTTT
TRBV20-1,NA,TRBJ2-1,many,CSARDQARRNRNEQFF,TGCAGTGCTAGAGATCAGGCGAGGCGAAATAGGAATGAGCAGTTCTTC
TRBV12-5,NA,TRBJ2-5,few,CASGLPPGLGETQYF,TGTGCTAGTGGTTTGCCCCCCGGATTGGGGGAGACCCAGTACTTC
TRBV7-8,NA,TRBJ1-1,many,CASRLPGTANTEAFF,TGTGCCAGCAGATTACCCGGGACGGCGAACACTGAAGCTTTCTTT
TRBV7-6,NA,TRBJ2-1,many,CASSLDLGQSFYNEQFF,TGTGCCAGCAGCCTGGATCTCGGACAGAGCTTCTACAATGAGCAGTTCTTC
TRBV7-2,NA,TRBJ1-6,many,CASSWAEGLNSPLHF,TGTGCCAGCAGCTGGGCAGAAGGGCTCAATTCACCCCTCCACTTT
TRBV29-1,NA,TRBJ2-1,few,CSVSRLHNEQFF,TGCAGCGTTAGTCGGTTACACAATGAGCAGTTCTTC
TRBV18,NA,TRBJ1-1,few,CATSSQANTEAFF,TGTGCCACATCGTCGCAGGCGAACACTGAAGCTTTCTTT
TRBV10-3,NA,TRBJ2-3,many,CAISGPLPDTQYF,TGTGCCATCAGTGGTCCGCTACCAGATACGCAGTATTTT
TRBV6-4,NA,TRBJ2-1,many,CASSGGRRGEQFF,TGTGCCAGCAGTGGTGGCCGCAGGGGTGAGCAGTTCTTC
TRBV5-5,NA,TRBJ2-1,many,CASSLSGSYNEQFF,TGTGCCAGCAGCTTGTCCGGCTCCTACAATGAGCAGTTCTTC
TRBV5-1,NA,TRBJ2-1,NA,CASTRDPSGSYNEQFF,TGCGCCAGCACCCGGGACCCATCAGGCTCCTACAATGAGCAGTTCTTC
TRBV2,NA,TRBJ2-7,many,CASSASGTSIYEQYF,TGTGCCAGCAGTGCATCCGGGACATCGATTTACGAGCAGTACTTC
TRBV30,NA,TRBJ2-6,many,CAWGGGYVLTF,TGTGCCTGGGGGGGAGGATACGTCCTGACTTTC
TRBV19,NA,TRBJ1-2,many,CASSIGPGQNYGYTF,TGTGCCAGTAGTATAGGCCCTGGACAGAACTATGGCTACACCTTC
TRBV12-3/TRBV12-4,NA,TRBJ2-2,few,CASSPQSPGNTGELFF,TGTGCCAGCAGTCCCCAGAGTCCAGGGAACACCGGGGAGCTGTTTTTT
TRBV7-6,NA,TRBJ1-1,few,CASSFGHLNTEAFF,TGTGCCAGCAGCTTTGGACATCTGAACACTGAAGCTTTCTTT
TRBV5-1,NA,TRBJ2-7,many,CASSFPGAEQYF,TGCGCCAGCAGCTTCCCCGGGGCCGAGCAGTACTTC
TRBV6-5,NA,TRBJ2-5,few,CASSYSSGFKTQYF,TGTGCCAGCAGTTACTCTTCAGGGTTCAAGACCCAGTACTTC
TRBV20-1,TRBD1,TRBJ1-1,NA,CSARDWTGTNTEAFF,TGCAGTGCTAGAGACTGGACAGGGACGAACACTGAAGCTTTCTTT
TRBV7-2,TRBD1,TRBJ1-1,many,CASSPWTGGYTEAFF,TGTGCCAGCAGCCCGTGGACAGGGGGCTACACTGAAGCTTTCTTT
TRBV6-6,TRBD1,TRBJ2-6,many,CASSRGQGSGANVLTF,TGTGCCAGCAGTAGAGGACAGGGATCAGGGGCCAACGTCCTGACTTTC
TRBV29-1,NA,TRBJ2-6,NA,CSVEVRGSSGANVLTF,TGCAGCGTTGAAGTTAGGGGCAGCTCTGGGGCCAACGTCCTGACTTTC
TRBV7-2,NA,TRBJ1-2,many,CASSSIAGAYGYTF,TGTGCCAGCAGCTCGATAGCAGGGGCCTATGGCTACACCTTC
TRBV7-2,NA,TRBJ1-2,many,CASSSLWEQNYGYTF,TGTGCCAGCAGCTCCCTGTGGGAACAGAACTATGGCTACACCTTC
TRBV12-3/TRBV12-4,NA,TRBJ2-1,many,CASSTDSSNPQFF,TGTGCCAGCAGTACCGACAGCTCCAACCCGCAGTTCTTC
TRBV12-3/TRBV12-4,NA,TRBJ1-1,many,CASSLQGPGTEAFF,TGTGCCAGCAGTTTGCAGGGGCCCGGCACTGAAGCTTTCTTT
TRBV20-1,TRBD2,TRBJ2-2,many,CSADAGGRTGELFF,TGCAGTGCTGATGCGGGAGGTCGCACCGGGGAGCTGTTTTTT
TRBV12-3/TRBV12-4,TRBD2,TRBJ2-5,many,CASNRRGEETQYF,TGTGCCAGCAACCGACGGGGGGAAGAGACCCAGTACTTC
TRBV30,NA,TRBJ2-2,few,CAWSVLTNTGELFF,TGTGCCTGGAGTGTTCTGACGAACACCGGGGAGCTGTTTTTT
TRBV6-6,NA,TRBJ2-1,many,CASSPVTEQFF,TGTGCCAGCAGTCCTGTAACGGAGCAGTTCTTC
TRBV7-2,TRBD1,TRBJ2-7,many,CASSLRGGTGRHEQYF,TGTGCCAGCAGCCTCAGGGGGGGGACAGGGCGTCACGAGCAGTACTTC
TRBV20-1,TRBD1,TRBJ1-2,few,CSARDLGQAHGYTF,TGCAGTGCTAGAGATCTAGGACAGGCCCATGGCTACACCTTC
TRBV4-3,NA,TRBJ2-7,NA,CASSQVYNPYEQYF,TGCGCCAGCAGCCAAGTCTACAATCCCTACGAGCAGTACTTC
TRBV7-2,TRBD1,TRBJ1-1,few,CASSPRGRDRGVLEAFF,TGTGCCAGCAGCCCTAGGGGCCGGGACAGGGGCGTCCTTGAAGCTTTCTTT
TRBV11-2,TRBD1,TRBJ2-1,few,CASTPSQGASPYNEQFF,TGTGCCAGCACCCCGAGTCAGGGGGCATCCCCCTACAATGAGCAGTTCTTC
TRBV7-2,TRBD2,TRBJ2-1,many,CASSSPGTSGNEQFF,TGTGCCAGCAGCTCGCCGGGGACTAGTGGCAATGAGCAGTTCTTC
TRBV7-8,NA,TRBJ2-7,many,CASSLELSYEQYF,TGTGCCAGCAGCTTAGAACTGTCCTACGAGCAGTACTTC